This TCR beta chain came from a study of blood T cell repertoires in COVID-19. Study-level background: Samples of COVID-19 (acute and convalescent) were obtained from the United States, Italy and Spain.

The CDR3 is 15 residues long. Trimming cost V 10 bases and J 1 base, with 19 bases left between them. CDR1 and CDR2 (germline): ENHRY, SYGVKD. Here immunoSEQ multiplex PCR was the method, and the copy in TCRdb shows in-frame clones only, minus some. The table lists 100,000 to 150,000 clones, 85% to 90% of them singletons. Those enrolled in Seattle joined during active infection and were followed longitudinally afterward. The chain employs TRBV10-3 and TRBJ1-2; the D gene is possibly TRBD1 (5 bases). This TCR came from a man aged 55 to 70 with COVID-19, enrolled during active disease. Sequencing input: peripheral blood. The CDR3 region has the DNA TGTGCCACCGGGAGGGTCAGGGATGGTAACTATGGCTACACCTTC. Its protein is CATGRVRDGNYGYTF.